This T cell receptor beta chain was sequenced during a study of T cells expressing NK-cell markers. Background on the study: HCMV serostatus: seven of eight sequenced donors positive, one negative. Study-wide points: As a fraction of CD8+ T cells, dominant NKG2C+ clonotypes reached about 1.0-8% in 5 or 6 donors.

The authors made TCR beta cDNA libraries by 5'RACE template switching. This switching added a universal primer site and UMIs. With the 5' RACE reads reprocessed, TCRdb shows one record per CDR3 protein and no DNA. The sample totals under 200,000 distinct CDR3 sequences; its top ten clones hold approximately 17%. About this clonotype itself: Its antigen remains unidentified.

This clonotype originated in a woman between 18 and 69 years old in good health. Input material: blood T cells: a sorted CD56 or NKG2C T cell subset, CD4+ or CD8+ T cells, or bulk PBMC T cells (not recorded which).

This CDR3 is CASSFRTGRGGNQPQHF. The rearrangement uses TRBV12-3 or TRBV12-4 and TRBJ1-5; TCRdb's D gene call, TRBD1, goes unchecked for lack of DNA. The CDR3 contains 17 residues.